This T cell receptor (beta chain) was obtained from a study of Tregs in tolerant kidney transplant recipients. Mixed chimerism was transient after nonmyeloablative marrow transplants from related graft donors. Profiling relied on immunoSEQ multiplex PCR, and the TCRdb table lists in-frame clones only, not all of them. This sample yields about 81,000 clones, of which around nine tenths are seen a single time; about 1.6% belongs to the top ten. Study-level results: Nucleotide sequences could not be compared across some patients' samples due to primer changes. Antigen-driven expansion was suggested because donor-specific Tregs expanded more than all Tregs in tolerant patients.

This clone has only a few counts. Its antigen is as yet unknown. The CDR3 totals 17 residues. The V gene's germline CDR1 is SGHTA and CDR2 FQGNSA. Trimming removed 2 bases from V and 0 bases from J; junction bases left unmatched: 6. This chain connects TRBV7-2 to TRBJ2-2; 7 nucleotides align to TRBD2. Sequencing was performed on CD4+ T cells from blood (PBMCs), taken 24 months after the transplant. The receptor was derived from a human patient who received a combined kidney and bone marrow transplant. Some T cells may be supplied by the graft donor. CDR3 sequence: CASSLMGGGANTGELFF. CDR3 in DNA: TGTGCCAGCAGCTTAATGGGGGGAGGGGCGAACACCGGGGAGCTGTTTTTT.